This TCR beta chain was captured by sequencing in a study of cytomegalovirus exposure and HLA in healthy donors. This CDR3 comprises 11 residues. V was shortened by 5 bases and J by 3 bases, with 5 bases between the two germline ends. Germline CDR1 reads PRHDT; CDR2 reads FYEKMQ (reference sequence). Concerning this clone itself: Its target is not known.

Whole-study findings and limits: Several of the most significant clusters appeared, in a later analysis, to be linked to common viral pathogens. One cluster of highly shared sequence variants probably arose as a sequencing artifact.

The PCR employed 60 Vbeta primers together with 13 Jbeta primers. Generated by immunoSEQ multiplex PCR, the TCRdb table keeps only in-frame clones and is missing some. Here the sample spans 72,000 or so clones, roughly 69% being singletons. This receptor was obtained from a woman between 50 and 59 years old in good health and CMV-seronegative. Sequenced: PBMCs. The rearrangement uses TRBV13 and TRBJ2-7, with D uncertain. The CDR3 nucleotides read TGTGCCAGCAGCCCCAACTACGAGCAGTACTTC. Its translation is CASSPNYEQYF.